The 8 T cell receptor beta chains listed next were all sequenced from one sample in a study of regulatory T cells in long-lasting Graves disease. As for time point: newly diagnosed GD, antithyroid drugs for less than 3 months. RNA extracted from PBMCs served as the sequencing template. CDR3 regions were amplified by Arm-PCR using iRepertoire HTBI primers to build TCR beta libraries. TCRdb itself ran the multiplex PCR reads through MiXCR, one entry per CDR3 protein. Among hundreds of thousands of distinct CDR3 sequences listed, over 15% were seen once. A further study also used this sample, focusing on T cells in Graves' hyperthyroidism and ophthalmopathy.

The input for sequencing was peripheral blood mononuclear cells (PBMCs), taken at new diagnosis, from a patient treated with antithyroid drugs. The receptors derive from a man aged 40-55 years with Graves disease.

The chain couples TRBV7-8 to TRBJ2-1; D is tentatively TRBD1 or TRBD2 (8 bases each). CDR1 SGHVS and CDR2 FQNEAQ come from the germline V gene. V shed 1 base and J shed 0 bases, with 34 bases lying between them. The CDR3 sequence is 24 residues long. The CDR3 region is CASSLGRPGQGGSGALSSYNEQFF. For the CDR3, the DNA is TGTGCCAGCAGCTTAGGGAGACCTGGACAGGGAGGTAGCGGGGCCCTCAGCTCCTACAATGAGCAGTTCTTC.

This clonotype was counted many times. The rearrangement links TRBV29-1 to TRBJ2-7; D is tentatively TRBD1 or TRBD2 (5 bases each). With 7 bases removed from V and 5 bases from J, the gap between germline ends came to 12 bases. The CDR3 is made up of 11 amino acids. Germline V gene data show CDR1 as SQVTM and CDR2 as ANQGSEA. In DNA, the CDR3 is TGCAGCGGGGGGAAATGGAACGAGCAGTACTTC. The encoded protein is CSGGKWNEQYF.

The gene calls are TRBV11-2 and TRBJ2-7; a weak D match, TRBD2 (5 bases). Between the trimmed V and J ends, which lost 5 bases and 3 bases, there was a span of 11 bases. The CDR3 length is 13 residues. Germline CDR1 is SGHAT and CDR2 is FQNNGV. CDR3 sequence: CASSARGDYEQYF. DNA of the CDR3: TGTGCCAGCAGCGCCCGGGGAGACTACGAGCAGTACTTC.

The chain has TRBV12-3 or TRBV12-4 and TRBJ2-7; 8 bases match TRBD1. V trimming: 6 bases; J trimming: 3 bases; junction bases outside the gene matches: 4. CDR3 length: 13 amino acids. CDR3 sequence: CASRRTGIYEQYF. CDR3 coding DNA: TGTGCCAGCAGACGGACAGGGATCTACGAGCAGTACTTC.

This clonotype was detected ten times or more. The chain links TRBV20-1 to TRBJ1-1; 9 positions match TRBD1. Germline CDR1 DFQATT, CDR2 SNEGSKA (reference sequence). This CDR3 spans 14 amino acids. The trim removed 1 base at V and 3 bases at J, leaving 3 bases unmatched. CDR3 bases: TGCAGTGCTAGAGGTTACAGGGGGCACACTGAAGCTTTCTTT. Translation gives CSARGYRGHTEAFF.

This clonotype was seen a few times. The chain links TRBV5-1 to TRBJ2-7; D might be TRBD1 or TRBD2, each matching 5 bases. The CDR3 has 16 residues. Trimming removed 0 bases from V and 0 bases from J, with 13 bases in between. CDR1 is SGHRS, CDR2 YFSETQ, per germline. CDR3 protein: CASSLEGTAGSYEQYF. CDR3 sequence (DNA): TGCGCCAGCAGCTTGGAAGGGACGGCTGGCTCCTACGAGCAGTACTTC. The variable domain in full, with the rest retrieved from reference TRBV5-1 and TRBJ2-7, is KAGVTQTPRYLIKTRGQQVTLSCSPISGHRSVSWYQQTPGQGLQFLFEYFSETQRNKGNFPGRFSGRQFSNSRSEMNVSTLELGDSALYLCASSLEGTAGSYEQYFGPGTRLTVT.

This clonotype was observed many times. The rearrangement uses TRBV14 and TRBJ1-1; the D gene is possibly TRBD1 (5 bases). V dropped 2 bases and J dropped 1 base, with 5 bases sitting between them. Germline V gene data show CDR1 as SGHDN and CDR2 as FVKESK. The CDR3 length is 13 residues. The CDR3 bases are TGTGCCAGCAGCCAACAGGGGAACACTGAAGCTTTCTTT. Protein sequence: CASSQQGNTEAFF.

This clonotype was seen ten or more times. V gene TRBV12-3 or TRBV12-4 combines with J gene TRBJ1-2, with no clear D. This CDR3 is 14 amino acids long. Trimming pared 1 base from V and 5 bases from J, leaving 11 bases between. CDR3: CASSLGRRFYGYTF. In nucleotides, the CDR3 is TGTGCCAGCAGTTTAGGACGAAGATTTTATGGCTACACCTTC.